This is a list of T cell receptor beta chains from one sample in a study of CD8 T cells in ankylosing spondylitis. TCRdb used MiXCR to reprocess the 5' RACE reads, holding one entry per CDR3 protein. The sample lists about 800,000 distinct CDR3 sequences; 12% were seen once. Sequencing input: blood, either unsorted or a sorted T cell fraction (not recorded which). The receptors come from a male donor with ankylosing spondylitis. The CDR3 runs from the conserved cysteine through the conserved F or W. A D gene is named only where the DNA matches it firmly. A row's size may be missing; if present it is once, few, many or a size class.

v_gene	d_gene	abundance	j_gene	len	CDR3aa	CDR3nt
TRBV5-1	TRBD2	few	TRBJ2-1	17	CASSLAPSGSSYNEQFF	TGCGCCAGCAGCTTGGCTCCTAGCGGGAGCTCCTACAATGAGCAGTTCTTC
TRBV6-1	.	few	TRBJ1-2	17	CASSGQKTDRLNYGYTF	TGTGCCAGCAGTGGCCAGAAAACTGACAGGCTTAACTATGGCTACACCTTC
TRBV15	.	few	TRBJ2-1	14	CATSTGGPYNEQFF	TGTGCCACCAGCACCGGAGGGCCCTACAATGAGCAGTTCTTC
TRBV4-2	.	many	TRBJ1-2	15	CASSLGGVGNYGYTF	TGTGCCAGCAGCCTCGGGGGGGTTGGTAACTATGGCTACACCTTC
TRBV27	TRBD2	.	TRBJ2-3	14	CASSQREPADTQYF	TGTGCCAGCAGTCAGCGGGAGCCAGCAGATACGCAGTATTTT
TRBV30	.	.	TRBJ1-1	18	CAWGSSPPDRYPNTEAFF	TGTGCCTGGGGTTCCTCCCCCCCTGACAGATACCCGAACACTGAAGCTTTCTTT
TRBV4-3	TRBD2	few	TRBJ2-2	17	CASSLGGGRTNTGELFF	TGCGCCAGCAGCCTCGGGGGGGGGCGCACCAACACCGGGGAGCTGTTTTTT
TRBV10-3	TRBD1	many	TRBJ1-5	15	CATGPWDRVNQPQHF	TGTGCCACCGGACCCTGGGACAGGGTGAATCAGCCCCAGCATTTT
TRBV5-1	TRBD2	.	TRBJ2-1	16	CASSLTSGSYYNEQFF	TGCGCCAGCAGCTTGACTAGCGGGTCTTACTACAATGAGCAGTTCTTC
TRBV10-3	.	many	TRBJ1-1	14	CAISDRSGVTEAFF	TGTGCCATCAGTGATCGGTCAGGGGTTACTGAAGCTTTCTTT
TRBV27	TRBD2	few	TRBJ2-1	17	CASSLKFGGGSYNEQFF	TGTGCCAGCAGTTTAAAATTTGGCGGGGGATCCTACAATGAGCAGTTCTTC
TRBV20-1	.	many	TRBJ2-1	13	CSATGGADGEQFF	TGCAGTGCTACCGGGGGTGCCGATGGTGAGCAGTTCTTC
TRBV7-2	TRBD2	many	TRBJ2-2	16	CASSPPSGANTGELFF	TGTGCCAGCAGCCCTCCTAGCGGGGCAAACACCGGGGAGCTGTTTTTT
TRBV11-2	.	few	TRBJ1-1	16	CASSPKKATWHTEAFF	TGTGCCAGCAGTCCCAAAAAGGCAACCTGGCACACTGAAGCTTTCTTT
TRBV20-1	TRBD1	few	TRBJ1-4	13	CSAPTGVGRELFF	TGCAGTGCTCCGACAGGGGTGGGCAGGGAACTGTTTTTT
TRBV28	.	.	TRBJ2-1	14	CASSFSRVGDEQFF	TGTGCCAGCAGTTTCTCCAGGGTCGGCGATGAGCAGTTCTTC
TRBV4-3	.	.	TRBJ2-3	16	CASSQDRPGGRGTQYF	TGCGCCAGCAGCCAAGATCGTCCAGGAGGCCGGGGTACGCAGTATTTT
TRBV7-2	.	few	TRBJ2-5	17	CASRSGGRARQGETQYF	TGTGCCAGCAGATCGGGGGGCAGGGCGAGGCAGGGGGAGACCCAGTACTTC
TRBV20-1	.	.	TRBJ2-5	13	CSASAPPRETQYF	TGCAGTGCTAGTGCGCCCCCCAGGGAGACCCAGTACTTC
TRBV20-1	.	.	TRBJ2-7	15	CSARPGRGLYYEQYF	TGCAGTGCCCGGCCGGGGCGGGGGCTGTACTACGAGCAGTACTTC
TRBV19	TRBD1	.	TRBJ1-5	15	CASSPWTGANQPQHF	TGTGCCAGTAGTCCTTGGACAGGGGCGAATCAGCCCCAGCATTTT
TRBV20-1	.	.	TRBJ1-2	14	CSANRQDRNYGYTF	TGCAGTGCAAACCGACAGGACAGAAACTATGGCTACACCTTC
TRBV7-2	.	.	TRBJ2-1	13	CASSMRMGNEQFF	TGTGCCAGCAGCATGAGGATGGGGAATGAGCAGTTCTTC
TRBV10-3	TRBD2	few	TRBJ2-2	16	CAISTGTSMNTGELFF	TGTGCCATCAGTACCGGGACTAGCATGAACACCGGGGAGCTGTTTTTT
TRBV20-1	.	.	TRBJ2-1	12	CSARVTLEEQFF	TGCAGTGCTAGAGTAACCCTAGAAGAGCAGTTCTTC
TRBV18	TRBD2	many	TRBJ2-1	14	CASSLSAGYNEQFF	TGTGCCAGCTCTCTCTCAGCGGGGTACAATGAGCAGTTCTTC
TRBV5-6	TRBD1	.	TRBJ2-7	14	CASSLWDRHYEQYF	TGTGCCAGCAGCCTTTGGGACAGACACTACGAGCAGTACTTC
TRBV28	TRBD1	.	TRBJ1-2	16	CASSTHSDRTDYGYTF	TGTGCCAGCAGTACCCATTCGGACAGGACCGATTATGGCTACACCTTC
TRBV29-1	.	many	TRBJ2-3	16	CSVEGGRDRGTDTQYF	TGCAGCGTTGAAGGCGGCCGGGATCGCGGCACAGATACGCAGTATTTT
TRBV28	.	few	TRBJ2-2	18	CASSFPGPRTRRVGELFF	TGTGCCAGCAGTTTCCCCGGCCCCCGGACAAGGAGGGTTGGGGAGCTGTTTTTT
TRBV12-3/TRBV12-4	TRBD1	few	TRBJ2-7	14	CASRSDRGFIEQYF	TGTGCCAGCAGATCCGACAGGGGGTTCATCGAGCAGTACTTC
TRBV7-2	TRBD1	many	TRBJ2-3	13	CASSPDRGDTQYF	TGTGCCAGCAGCCCGGACAGGGGAGATACGCAGTATTTT
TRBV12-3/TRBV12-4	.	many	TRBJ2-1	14	CASSRGGSVNEQFF	TGTGCCAGCAGCCGAGGGGGGAGCGTGAATGAGCAGTTCTTC
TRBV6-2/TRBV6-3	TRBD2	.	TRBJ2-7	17	CASSFWTSGGRGYEQYF	TGTGCCAGCAGTTTTTGGACTAGCGGGGGACGCGGCTACGAGCAGTACTTC
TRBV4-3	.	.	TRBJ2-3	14	CASSQDSVTDTQYF	TGCGCCAGCAGCCAAGATTCAGTCACAGATACGCAGTATTTT
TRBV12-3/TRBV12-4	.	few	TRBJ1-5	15	CASSLRRMSNQPQHF	TGTGCCAGCAGTTTAAGACGGATGAGCAATCAGCCCCAGCATTTT
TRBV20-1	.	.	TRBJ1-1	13	CSARDAVRELAFF	TGCAGTGCTAGAGATGCGGTCCGGGAACTAGCTTTCTTT
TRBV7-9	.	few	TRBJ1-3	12	CASSPRRDTIYF	TGTGCCAGCAGCCCCCGTCGGGACACCATATATTTT
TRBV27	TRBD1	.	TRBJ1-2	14	CASSLSGQAYGYTF	TGTGCCAGCAGTTTATCGGGACAGGCCTATGGCTACACCTTC